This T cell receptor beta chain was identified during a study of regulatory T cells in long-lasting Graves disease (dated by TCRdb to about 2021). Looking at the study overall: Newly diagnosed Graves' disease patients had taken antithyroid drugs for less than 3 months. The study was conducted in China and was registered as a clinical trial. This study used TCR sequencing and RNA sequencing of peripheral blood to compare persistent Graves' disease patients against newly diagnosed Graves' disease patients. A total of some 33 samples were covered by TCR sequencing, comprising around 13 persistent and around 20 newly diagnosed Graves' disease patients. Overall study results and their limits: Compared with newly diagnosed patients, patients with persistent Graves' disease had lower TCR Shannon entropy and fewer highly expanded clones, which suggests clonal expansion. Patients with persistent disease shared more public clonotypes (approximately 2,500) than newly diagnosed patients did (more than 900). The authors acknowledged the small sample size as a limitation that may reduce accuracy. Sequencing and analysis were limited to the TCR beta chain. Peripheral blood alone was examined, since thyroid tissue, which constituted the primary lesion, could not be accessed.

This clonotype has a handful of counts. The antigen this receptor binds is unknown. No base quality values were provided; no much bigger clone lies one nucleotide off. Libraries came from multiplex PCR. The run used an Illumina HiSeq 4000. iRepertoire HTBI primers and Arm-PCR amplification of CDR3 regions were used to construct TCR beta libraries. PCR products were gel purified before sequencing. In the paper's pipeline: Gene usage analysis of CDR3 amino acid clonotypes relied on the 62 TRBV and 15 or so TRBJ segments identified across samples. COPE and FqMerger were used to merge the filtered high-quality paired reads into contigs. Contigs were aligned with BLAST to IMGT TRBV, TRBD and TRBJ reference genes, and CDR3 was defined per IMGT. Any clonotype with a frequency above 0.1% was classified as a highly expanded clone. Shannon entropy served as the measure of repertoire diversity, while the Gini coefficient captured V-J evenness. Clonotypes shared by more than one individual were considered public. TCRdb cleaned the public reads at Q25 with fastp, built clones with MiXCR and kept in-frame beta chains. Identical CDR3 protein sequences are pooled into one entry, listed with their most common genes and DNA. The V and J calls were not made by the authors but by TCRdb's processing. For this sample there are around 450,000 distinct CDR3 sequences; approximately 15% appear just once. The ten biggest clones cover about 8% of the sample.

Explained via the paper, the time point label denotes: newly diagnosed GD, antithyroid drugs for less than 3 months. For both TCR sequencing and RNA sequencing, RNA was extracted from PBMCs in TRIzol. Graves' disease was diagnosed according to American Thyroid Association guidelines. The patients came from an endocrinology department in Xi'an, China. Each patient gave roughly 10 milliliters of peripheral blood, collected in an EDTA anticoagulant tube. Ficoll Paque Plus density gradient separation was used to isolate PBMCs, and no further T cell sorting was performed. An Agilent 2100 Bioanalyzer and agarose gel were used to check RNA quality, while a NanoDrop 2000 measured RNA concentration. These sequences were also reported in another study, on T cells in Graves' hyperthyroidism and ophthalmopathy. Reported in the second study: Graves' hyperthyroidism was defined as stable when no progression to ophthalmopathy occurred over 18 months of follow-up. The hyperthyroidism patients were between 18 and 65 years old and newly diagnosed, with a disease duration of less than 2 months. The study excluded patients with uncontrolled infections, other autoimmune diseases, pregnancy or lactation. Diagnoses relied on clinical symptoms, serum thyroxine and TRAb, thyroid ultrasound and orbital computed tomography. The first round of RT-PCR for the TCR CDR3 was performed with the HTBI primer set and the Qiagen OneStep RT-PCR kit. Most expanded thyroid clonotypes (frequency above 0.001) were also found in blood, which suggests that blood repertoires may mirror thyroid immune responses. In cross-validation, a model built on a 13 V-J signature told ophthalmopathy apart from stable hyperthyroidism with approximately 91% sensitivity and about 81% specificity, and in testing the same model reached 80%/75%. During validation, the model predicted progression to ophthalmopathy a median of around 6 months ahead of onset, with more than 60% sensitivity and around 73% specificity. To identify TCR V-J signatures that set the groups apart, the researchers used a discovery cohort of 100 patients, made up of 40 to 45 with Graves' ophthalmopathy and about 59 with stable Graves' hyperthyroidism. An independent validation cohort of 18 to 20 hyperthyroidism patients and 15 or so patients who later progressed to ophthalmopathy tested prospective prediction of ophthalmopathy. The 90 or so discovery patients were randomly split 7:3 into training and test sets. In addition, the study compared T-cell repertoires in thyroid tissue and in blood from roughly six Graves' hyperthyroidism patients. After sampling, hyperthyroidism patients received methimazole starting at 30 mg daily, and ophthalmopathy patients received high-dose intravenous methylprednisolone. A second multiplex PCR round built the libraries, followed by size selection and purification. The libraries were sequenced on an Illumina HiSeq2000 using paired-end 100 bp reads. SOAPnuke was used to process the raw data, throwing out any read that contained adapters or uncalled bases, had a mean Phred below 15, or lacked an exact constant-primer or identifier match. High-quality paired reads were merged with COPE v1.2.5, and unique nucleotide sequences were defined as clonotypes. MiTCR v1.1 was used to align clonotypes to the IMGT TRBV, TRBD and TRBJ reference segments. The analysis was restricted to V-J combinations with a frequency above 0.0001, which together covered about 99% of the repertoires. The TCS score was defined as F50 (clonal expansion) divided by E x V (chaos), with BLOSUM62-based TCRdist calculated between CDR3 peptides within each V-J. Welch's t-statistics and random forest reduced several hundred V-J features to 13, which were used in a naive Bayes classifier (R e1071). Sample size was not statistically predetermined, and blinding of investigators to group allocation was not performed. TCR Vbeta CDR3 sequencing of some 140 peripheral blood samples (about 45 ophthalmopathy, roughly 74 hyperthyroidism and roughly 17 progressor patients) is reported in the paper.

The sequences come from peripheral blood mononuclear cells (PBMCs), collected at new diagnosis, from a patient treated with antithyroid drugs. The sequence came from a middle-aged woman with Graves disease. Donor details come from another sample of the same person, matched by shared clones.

CDR3 region: CASSRGPASTGELFF. The nucleotide sequence is TGCGCCAGCAGCCGGGGGCCCGCGAGCACCGGGGAGCTGTTTTTT. The rearranged segments are TRBV4-1 and TRBJ2-2, and possibly TRBD1, on 6 matching bases. Cut back by 4 bases and 4 bases, the V and J ends lie 13 bases apart. The CDR3 holds 15 amino acids from the cysteine to the phenylalanine. Only CDR3 DNA is held: 45 bases, read in frame from base 1. CDR1 MGHRA and CDR2 YSYEKL were looked up in the germline V gene.